The text below deals with one TCR beta chain. This entry belongs to a study of T cell changes during pregnancy in multiple sclerosis. The germline CDR1 and CDR2 sequences are KGHSH and LQKENI. V was pared by 0 bases and J by 0 bases, with 5 bases between. The CDR3 covers 15 residues. TCRdb's table, derived via immunoSEQ multiplex PCR, lists solely in-frame clones and lacks some. Among over 60,000 clones listed, 75% to 95% were seen once. This receptor was taken from a female donor in good health, enrolled as a control in a pregnancy study. The source material was peripheral blood, sampled in the third trimester of pregnancy. The chain combines TRBV18 with TRBJ1-4; D unclear. The CDR3 nucleotides read TGTGCCAGCTCACCACCCGGGGCAACTAATGAAAAACTGTTTTTT. Translated, it gives CASSPPGATNEKLFF.